The 19 T cell receptor beta chains in this list originate from one sample, sequenced in a study of cytomegalovirus exposure and HLA in healthy donors. PCR involved 60 Vbeta and 13 Jbeta primers. Using immunoSEQ multiplex PCR, the repertoire was profiled, and TCRdb retains in-frame clones only, with some absent. The sample gives some 180,000 clones, roughly 70% of which show up once; 5% to 5.5% is in the top ten. The specimen was PBMCs. The receptors were gathered from a woman aged 18-29 years in good health and CMV-seropositive.

CDR3 sequence reads: CASSFGRVTEAFF. The CDR3 coding sequence is TGTGCCAGCAGCTTCGGCAGGGTGACTGAAGCTTTCTTT. The rearrangement links TRBV7-2 to TRBJ1-1; tentatively, D is TRBD1 (5 bases). Germline loops: CDR1 SGHTA, CDR2 FQGNSA. CDR3 length: 13 amino acids. V was pared by 3 bases and J by 5 bases, with 10 bases between. Looking up the rest from reference TRBV7-2 and TRBJ1-1 gives the full variable domain: GAGVSQSPSNKVTEKGKDVELRCDPISGHTALYWYRQSLGQGLEFLIYFQGNSAPDKSGLPSDRFSAERTGGSVSTLTIQRTQQEDSAVYLCASSFGRVTEAFFGQGTRLTVV.

The chain combines TRBV6-5 with TRBJ1-1, with TRBD1 as a possible D gene (5 bases). Germline CDR1 reads MNHEY; CDR2 reads SVGAGI. This CDR3 contains 14 residues. V lost 2 bases and J lost 8, with 15 bases in between. The DNA of the CDR3 is TGTGCCAGCAGTTACGACAGCGAAGTTTCGGAAGCTTTCTTT. Translating it yields CASSYDSEVSEAFF.

This clone was seen just once. The chain has TRBV6-5 and TRBJ1-3; D unclear. Germline CDR1 reads MNHEY; CDR2 reads SVGAGI. With 6 bases removed from V and 0 bases from J, the gap between germline ends came to 12 bases. The CDR3 spans 15 residues. CDR3: CASRIRRSSGNTIYF. The CDR3 DNA follows: TGTGCCAGCAGGATTCGACGGAGCTCTGGAAACACCATATATTTT.

The table lists this clone with a few counts. The J gene is TRBJ1-1, the V gene TRBV30, with 9 bases lining up with TRBD1. CDR1 and CDR2 (germline): GTSNPN, SVGIG (reference sequence). Trimming removed 3 bases from V and 7 bases from J; junction bases left unmatched: 6. The CDR3 totals 13 residues. DNA of the CDR3: TGTGCCTGGAGGCGGACAGGGGTCGGTGAAGCTTTCTTT. Its translation: CAWRRTGVGEAFF. Looking up the rest from reference TRBV30 and TRBJ1-1 gives the full variable domain: SQTIHQWPATLVQPVGSPLSLECTVEGTSNPNLYWYRQAAGRGLQLLFYSVGIGQISSEVPQNLSASRPQDRQFILSSKKLLLSDSGFYLCAWRRTGVGEAFFGQGTRLTVV.

The V and J genes are TRBV7-8 and TRBJ1-6; D is uncertain. CDR3 length: 16 amino acids. From germline, CDR1 is SGHVS and CDR2 FQNEAQ. The ends were cut back, 0 bases at V and 1 base at J, with 7 bases in the middle. The chain's CDR3 is CASSLAVQSYNSPLHF. The CDR3 DNA follows: TGTGCCAGCAGCTTAGCGGTTCAGTCCTATAATTCACCCCTCCACTTT.

The chain employs TRBV5-4 and TRBJ2-7; D may be TRBD2 (6 bases). Germline CDR1 SGHNT, CDR2 YYREEE (reference sequence). V was trimmed by 4 bases and J by 4 bases, leaving 15 bases between them. This CDR3 is built from 14 residues. The CDR3 sequence is CASSVDGGRYEQYF. The CDR3 coding sequence is TGTGCCAGCAGCGTGGACGGGGGTAGGTACGAGCAGTACTTC.

The chain is built from TRBV30 and TRBJ1-1; perhaps TRBD1 as D (5 bases). The CDR3 is 14 residues long. From germline, CDR1 is GTSNPN and CDR2 SVGIG (reference sequence). The ends were cut back, 3 bases at V and 4 bases at J, with 15 bases in the middle. CDR3 in amino acids: CAWRNIRGGTEAFF. Here the CDR3 DNA reads TGTGCCTGGAGGAACATTCGGGGGGGCACTGAAGCTTTCTTT.

The count of this clone is one. The CDR3 DNA is TGCGCCAGCAGCGAAATAGCGGGGACCAGCACAGATACGCAGTATTTT. The encoded protein is CASSEIAGTSTDTQYF. This chain links TRBV5-1 with TRBJ2-3; 8 bases are a match to TRBD2. The ends lost 4 bases at V and 0 bases at J; junction bases unmatched: 7. This CDR3 is built from 16 residues. Germline CDR1 SGHRS, CDR2 YFSETQ. Variable domain in full (rest from reference TRBV5-1 and TRBJ2-3): KAGVTQTPRYLIKTRGQQVTLSCSPISGHRSVSWYQQTPGQGLQFLFEYFSETQRNKGNFPGRFSGRQFSNSRSEMNVSTLELGDSALYLCASSEIAGTSTDTQYFGPGTRLTVL.

The chain uses TRBV7-2 and TRBJ1-5, with a tentative D call TRBD1 (5 bases). The CDR3 is 15 residues long. Germline-derived CDR1 and CDR2 are SGHTA and FQGNSA. The V gene lost 5 bases and the J gene lost 0 bases, with 11 bases spanning the gap. The CDR3 reads CASSLDSYSNQPQHF. The CDR3 nucleotides are TGTGCCAGCAGCCTCGACAGTTATAGCAATCAGCCCCAGCATTTT.

The V gene is TRBV19, the J gene TRBJ2-1; 7 bases match TRBD1. Germline V gives CDR1 LNHDA, CDR2 SQIVND (reference sequence). With V trimmed by 4 bases and J by 6 bases, 3 bases remained unmatched. This CDR3 comprises 13 residues. The CDR3 protein is CASSTGQSNEQFF. The CDR3 DNA is TGTGCCAGTAGTACGGGACAGAGCAATGAGCAGTTCTTC.

Comment on this clone: One end of the junction is discordant with germline, which a read error may explain. V and J are TRBV9 and TRBJ1-1; 10 positions match TRBD1. The CDR3 length is 17 residues. Germline assignment: CDR1 SGDLS and CDR2 YYNGEE. CDR3 DNA sequence: TGTGCCAGCAGCGCAGGGGGGGGACAGGGGTTGAACACTGATGCTTTCTTT. Translated, it gives CASSAGGGQGLNTDAFF.

The chain recombines TRBV28 with TRBJ2-7; maybe TRBD2 (5 bases). V dropped 4 bases and J dropped 3 bases, with 16 bases sitting between them. Germline CDR1 and CDR2: MDHEN and SYDVKM. The CDR3 length is 15 residues. The CDR3 sequence: CASSSIVADYYEQYF. Written as DNA, the CDR3 is TGTGCCAGCAGTTCGATAGTTGCAGACTACTACGAGCAGTACTTC. The full variable domain, completed using reference TRBV28 and TRBJ2-7, is DVKVTQSSRYLVKRTGEKVFLECVQDMDHENMFWYRQDPGLGLRLIYFSYDVKMKEKGDIPEGYSVSREKKERFSLILESASTNQTSMYLCASSSIVADYYEQYFGPGTRLTVT.

The chain has TRBV18 and TRBJ1-1; 7 nucleotides align to TRBD1. The CDR3 is 14 residues long. Looked up from germline, CDR1 is KGHSH and CDR2 is LQKENI. Germline trimming cut 3 bases from V and 9 bases from J; bases unmatched to any gene: 10. The chain's CDR3 is CASSPPTEQGKAFF. For the CDR3, the DNA is TGTGCCAGCTCACCGCCGACGGAACAGGGGAAAGCTTTCTTT. Full variable domain (outside the CDR3, taken from reference TRBV18 and TRBJ1-1): NAGVMQNPRHLVRRRGQEARLRCSPMKGHSHVYWYRQLPEEGLKFMVYLQKENIIDESGMPKERFSAEFPKEGPSILRIQQVVRGDSAAYFCASSPPTEQGKAFFGQGTRLTVV.

The V gene is TRBV4-3, the J gene TRBJ2-5; maybe TRBD1 (6 bases). The CDR3 covers 15 residues. CDR1 is LGHNA and CDR2 is YSLEER in the germline V gene. V was pared by 0 bases and J by 2 bases, with 10 bases between. DNA for the CDR3: TGCGCCAGCAGCCAAGATGGCGACAGGCAAGAGACCCAGTACTTC. Its translation: CASSQDGDRQETQYF.

The chain employs TRBV11-2 and TRBJ1-2, with D possibly being TRBD1 (6 bases). The CDR3 is 15 amino acids. Trimming took off 5 bases at V and 3 bases at J, with 16 bases between the two ends. The V gene's germline CDR1 is SGHAT and CDR2 FQNNGV. The DNA of the CDR3 is TGTGCCAGCAGCCCCACCCCGACAGGCTACTATGGCTACACCTTC. Encoded protein: CASSPTPTGYYGYTF.

V is TRBV5-1 and J is TRBJ1-4, with unresolved D. From germline, CDR1 is SGHRS and CDR2 YFSETQ. The CDR3 contains 17 residues. V was trimmed by 0 bases and J by 8 bases, leaving 20 bases between them. For the CDR3, the DNA is TGCGCCAGCAGCTTGGTGGGCAGCGGCCCTCTTATGGAAAAACTGTTTTTT. This codes for CASSLVGSGPLMEKLFF.

The chain carries TRBV5-1 and TRBJ2-7; 7 bases are shared with TRBD2. J lost 3 bases, V lost 0 bases, and 12 bases had no gene match. The CDR3 contains 17 residues. The germline V gene has CDR1 SGHRS and CDR2 YFSETQ. Here the CDR3 reads CASSLEPGTITFYEQYF. The CDR3 nucleotides read TGCGCCAGCAGCTTGGAACCCGGGACTATTACCTTCTACGAGCAGTACTTC.

The V call is TRBV5-4, the J call TRBJ2-3; possibly TRBD2 for D (7 bases). Trimming took 4 bases from V and 6 from J, leaving 18 bases between them. The CDR3 is 15 amino acids. Germline CDR1 reads SGHNT; CDR2 reads YYREEE (reference sequence). The DNA of the CDR3 is TGTGCCAGCAGCCCGGGGGAGGGGGTGATGGATACGCAGTATTTT. Encoded protein: CASSPGEGVMDTQYF. Full variable domain (rest looked up from reference TRBV5-4 and TRBJ2-3): ETGVTQSPTHLIKTRGQQVTLRCSSQSGHNTVSWYQQALGQGPQFIFQYYREEENGRGNFPPRFSGLQFPNYSSELNVNALELDDSALYLCASSPGEGVMDTQYFGPGTRLTVL.

V is TRBV30 and J is TRBJ1-4; 9 nucleotides match TRBD1. This CDR3 region has 16 residues. J lost 2 bases, V lost 5 bases, and 9 bases had no gene match. Germline V gives CDR1 GTSNPN, CDR2 SVGIG (reference sequence). The CDR3 coding sequence is TGTGCCTGGTCGAGGGACAGGGTGGTTACTAATGAAAAACTGTTTTTT. Protein sequence: CAWSRDRVVTNEKLFF.